These T cell receptor beta chains were read from a single sample in a study of PD-1 blockade in classical Hodgkin lymphoma. The data were produced by immunoSEQ multiplex PCR, yet TCRdb's version contains in-frame clones alone and is incomplete. The sample includes under 25,000 clones, around 70% of them seen just once. The sample in question was peripheral blood mononuclear cells (PBMCs), obtained before the fourth cycle of nivolumab. The receptors shown here come from a human donor with classical Hodgkin lymphoma. Both conserved end residues are part of each CDR3. D genes are given only for firm matches. Only part of the rows carry a size: once, few, many, or a class if the clone is expanded.

j_call	clone_size	v_call	d_call	cdr3_aa	cdr3_nt
TRBJ2-7	NA	TRBV10-3	TRBD1	CATNRGLSYEQYF	TGTGCCACCAACAGGGGGCTTAGTTACGAGCAGTACTTC
TRBJ2-5	NA	TRBV7-2	TRBD2	CASSPDLAGGSETQYF	TGTGCCAGCAGCCCAGATCTAGCGGGAGGATCTGAGACCCAGTACTTC
TRBJ2-2	few	TRBV5-1	NA	CASSLFGGTDTGELFF	TGCGCCAGCAGCTTGTTTGGGGGCACGGACACCGGGGAGCTGTTTTTT
TRBJ2-1	NA	TRBV5-1	NA	CASSLAAGLAYNEQFF	TGCGCCAGCAGCTTGGCCGCTGGCCTAGCGTACAATGAGCAGTTCTTC
TRBJ2-5	NA	TRBV18	NA	CASSPNRVGETQYF	TGTGCCAGCTCACCGAACAGGGTCGGGGAGACCCAGTACTTC
TRBJ2-2	NA	TRBV9	NA	CASSPRRGGLFGELFF	TGTGCCAGCAGCCCCCGGCGCGGGGGCCTCTTCGGGGAGCTGTTTTTT
TRBJ2-7	NA	TRBV4-2	TRBD1	CASSQGGQIYEQYF	TGTGCCAGCAGCCAAGGGGGACAGATCTACGAGCAGTACTTC
TRBJ1-3	few	TRBV6-5	NA	CASRKGGSGNTIYF	TGTGCCAGCAGAAAAGGGGGCTCTGGAAACACCATATATTTT
TRBJ1-1	NA	TRBV5-1	TRBD1	CASSPRTGVSEAFF	TGCGCCAGCAGTCCAAGGACAGGGGTCTCTGAAGCTTTCTTT
TRBJ1-2	NA	TRBV7-9	NA	CASSSQKENYGYTF	TGTGCCAGCAGCTCACAAAAAGAGAACTATGGCTACACCTTC
TRBJ2-1	medium-sized	TRBV28	TRBD2	CASSFLAGGNNEQFF	TGTGCCAGCAGTTTTTTGGCGGGAGGAAACAATGAGCAGTTCTTC
TRBJ1-2	NA	TRBV5-4	NA	CASSLAGGNTNYGYTF	TGTGCCAGCAGCTTGGCTGGGGGGAATACCAACTATGGCTACACCTTC
TRBJ2-1	once	TRBV9	NA	CASSSGGEQFF	TGTGCCAGCAGCAGTGGGGGTGAGCAGTTCTTC
TRBJ1-2	NA	TRBV10-3	NA	CAISPVGGGNGYTF	TGTGCCATCAGCCCCGTCGGGGGTGGGAATGGCTACACCTTC
TRBJ1-2	once	TRBV6-5	NA	CASSESGGFGYTF	TGTGCCAGCAGTGAATCTGGGGGGTTTGGCTACACCTTC
TRBJ2-1	NA	TRBV7-9	NA	CASSKMGGTYNEQFF	TGTGCCAGCAGCAAAATGGGCGGTACCTACAATGAGCAGTTCTTC
TRBJ1-6	few	TRBV6-5	NA	CASSYSNSVNSPLHF	TGTGCCAGCAGTTACTCCAACAGCGTTAATTCACCCCTCCACTTT
TRBJ1-3	few	TRBV6-6	NA	CASRGAYSGNTIYF	TGTGCCAGCAGGGGGGCATACTCTGGAAACACCATATATTTT
TRBJ1-1	NA	TRBV14	NA	CASSPPGAFMGAEAFF	TGTGCCAGCAGCCCCCCGGGGGCATTCATGGGGGCTGAAGCTTTCTTT
TRBJ1-1	NA	TRBV11-1	NA	CASSPSGLNTEAFF	TGTGCCAGCAGCCCCTCAGGGCTTAACACTGAAGCTTTCTTT
TRBJ2-5	NA	TRBV7-7	TRBD2	CASSKNSGGYQETQYF	TGTGCCAGCAGCAAGAATAGCGGGGGGTACCAAGAGACCCAGTACTTC
TRBJ1-1	NA	TRBV6-5	NA	CASSSVWGMNTEAFF	TGTGCCAGCAGTTCCGTTTGGGGTATGAACACTGAAGCTTTCTTT
TRBJ2-1	NA	TRBV28	TRBD2	CASSFRLAGGARYNEQFF	TGTGCCAGCAGTTTTAGACTAGCGGGAGGTGCCCGATACAATGAGCAGTTCTTC
TRBJ1-2	NA	TRBV5-6	NA	CASSPDGGNYGYTF	TGTGCCAGCAGTCCAGACGGTGGCAACTATGGCTACACCTTC
TRBJ1-5	once	TRBV7-6	NA	CASSPTGPNQPQHF	TGTGCCAGCAGCCCTACAGGGCCCAATCAGCCCCAGCATTTT
TRBJ1-1	NA	TRBV2	NA	CASSVNRLAEAFF	TGTGCCAGCAGTGTGAACAGGCTAGCTGAAGCTTTCTTT
TRBJ1-5	NA	TRBV15	NA	CATSRDLDQPQHF	TGTGCCACCAGCAGAGATCTAGATCAGCCCCAGCATTTT
TRBJ1-5	NA	TRBV5-1	NA	CASSLDGSSNQPQHF	TGCGCCAGCAGCTTGGACGGGAGTAGCAATCAGCCCCAGCATTTT